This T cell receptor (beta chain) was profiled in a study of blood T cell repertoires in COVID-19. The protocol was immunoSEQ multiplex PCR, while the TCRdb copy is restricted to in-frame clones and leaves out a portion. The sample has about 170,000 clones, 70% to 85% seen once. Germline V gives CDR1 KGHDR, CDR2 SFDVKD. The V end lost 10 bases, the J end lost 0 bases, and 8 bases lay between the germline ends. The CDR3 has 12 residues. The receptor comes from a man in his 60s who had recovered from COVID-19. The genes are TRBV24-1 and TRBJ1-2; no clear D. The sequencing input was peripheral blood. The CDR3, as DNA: TGTGCCACTCCGCGAGCTAACTATGGCTACACCTTC. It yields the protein CATPRANYGYTF.